The TCR beta chain described here comes from a study of spatial heterogeneity in lung cancer. On the study more broadly: The study consistently detected more beta-chain than alpha-chain sequences. Raw reads contained each unique TCR and UMI combination more than ten times on average.

There are many counts of this clonotype. Trimming removed 1 base from V and 1 base from J, with 8 bases in between. Germline CDR1 is SGHRS and CDR2 is YFSETQ. The CDR3 runs 14 residues. Sample time point: blood at routine non-recurrence follow-up after resection. Whole RNA from tumor, nontumor lung or frozen PBMC was sequenced unsorted. Each CDR3 protein gets one entry after TCRdb re-called the 5' RACE reads with MiXCR. Of about 27,000 distinct CDR3 sequences in the sample, roughly 5.4% were seen once. The chain uses TRBV5-1 and TRBJ2-5; D not certain. This clonotype was obtained from a female donor with early-stage non-small cell lung cancer. The sample consisted of PBMCs, taken at follow-up. CDR3 residues: CASSLLQLQETQYF. As DNA, the CDR3 is TGCGCCAGCAGCTTGTTACAGCTCCAAGAGACCCAGTACTTC.